This TCR beta chain was retrieved from a study of PD-1 blockade in classical Hodgkin lymphoma. Time point noted: newly diagnosed, previously untreated cHL patient sample. Starting with thawed PBMCs, CD4+ T cells were purified by magnetic negative selection. The study compared against PBMCs from newly diagnosed, untreated classical Hodgkin lymphoma. Method: immunoSEQ multiplex PCR; TCRdb's copy keeps in-frame clones and lacks some. In the table there are 30,000 to 40,000 clones, approximately 90% of which are singletons. Remarks on this clone: The target antigen is unknown.

The V end was cut by 3 bases, the J end by 6 bases, with 18 bases between. The germline V gene encodes CDR1 LGHNA and CDR2 YSLEER. This CDR3 has 16 amino acids. General study points: Repertoire differences have undefined causes, possibly disease activity or prior therapy. Lower baseline TCR diversity was reported for newly diagnosed patients than for healthy donors.

V is TRBV4-3 and J is TRBJ2-1; TRBD2 might be the D (6 bases). The receptor was derived from a human donor with classical Hodgkin lymphoma. Sequenced sample: CD4+ T cells from blood. CDR3 sequence: CASSHSSSPGGNEQFF. The CDR3 DNA sequence: TGCGCCAGCAGCCATTCTTCTTCCCCCGGGGGCAATGAGCAGTTCTTC.